The 10 T cell receptor beta chains below all came from one sample that was sequenced in a study of control samples from healthy donors and cancer patients. Measured with immunoSEQ multiplex PCR; TCRdb has only the in-frame clones, and not every one. The sample contains 120,000 or so clones, approximately 92% of which appear only once. The specimen sequenced was PBMCs. The receptors come from a man older than 75 with head and neck cancer.

The rearrangement links TRBV5-5 to TRBJ2-2, with TRBD1 matching 8 bases. This CDR3 spans 16 amino acids. Germline-derived CDR1 and CDR2 are SGHKS and YYEKEE (reference sequence). V lost 3 bases and J lost 4; bases outside the gene matches: 8. The DNA of the CDR3 is TGTGCCAGCAGCTGGACAGGGTTTGGGAGCACCGGGGAGCTGTTTTTT. Its protein product is CASSWTGFGSTGELFF.

The chain uses TRBV5-6 and TRBJ1-2; D might be TRBD1 (5 bases). The V end lost 0 bases, the J end lost 4 bases, and 13 bases lay between the germline ends. This CDR3 comprises 15 residues. Germline CDR1 and CDR2: SGHDT and YYEEEE. The CDR3 sequence: CASSLVQGPIYGYTF. The DNA of the CDR3 is TGTGCCAGCAGCTTGGTTCAGGGACCCATCTATGGCTACACCTTC.

The J gene is TRBJ1-2, the V gene TRBV6-6, with 7 positions matching TRBD1. The CDR3 loop spans 12 amino acids. J lost 8 bases, V lost 7 bases, and 7 bases had no gene match. Germline V CDR1 and CDR2: MNHNY, SVGAGI (reference sequence). The CDR3 nucleotides are TGTGCCAGCACTTTGACAGGGTTCGGCTACACCTTC. It specifies CASTLTGFGYTF.

The rearrangement uses TRBV4-1 and TRBJ2-7; 8 bases are shared with TRBD2. The V segment lost 3 bases and the J segment 3 bases; nucleotides outside the gene matches: 4. Germline values: CDR1 MGHRA, CDR2 YSYEKL. The CDR3 extends over 14 amino acids. CDR3 nucleotides: TGCGCCAGCAGCCAGGGGACTAGACGCTACGAGCAGTACTTC. It yields the protein CASSQGTRRYEQYF.

The genes are TRBV7-2 and TRBJ2-7; tentative D call: TRBD2 (6 bases). Per germline, CDR1 SGHTA and CDR2 FQGNSA. This CDR3 comprises 18 residues. Between the trimmed V and J ends, which lost 2 bases and 4 bases, there was a span of 24 bases. DNA for the CDR3: TGTGCCAGCAGCTTACTCTCCGGCCGCACGTGGGGGGATTACGAGCAGTACTTC. This translates into CASSLLSGRTWGDYEQYF.

The genes are TRBV4-3 and TRBJ1-2; 7 bases agree with TRBD1. The germline CDR1 and CDR2 sequences are LGHNA and YSLEER. The CDR3 consists of 17 residues. The trim removed 0 bases at V and 4 bases at J, leaving 11 bases unmatched. DNA of the CDR3: TGCGCCAGCAGCCAAGATAGGCAGGGGGGGAGAGGCTATGGCTACACCTTC. The encoded protein is CASSQDRQGGRGYGYTF.

The chain employs TRBV3-1 (or the pseudogene TRBV3-2) and TRBJ2-3; D is undetermined. This CDR3 comprises 13 residues. The germline V gene encodes CDR1 LGHDT and CDR2 YNNKEL (reference sequence). Deletions cut 0 bases from V and 7 bases from J, with 8 bases between. DNA for the CDR3: TGTGCCAGCAGCCAAGAGGTGGCTTATACGCAGTATTTT. Its protein product is CASSQEVAYTQYF.

The rearrangement links TRBV2 to TRBJ2-3, with no clear D. This CDR3 has 11 residues. Germline values: CDR1 SNHLY, CDR2 FYNNEI. V was shortened by 4 bases and J by 6 bases, with 5 bases between the two germline ends. CDR3 in DNA: TGTGCCAGCAGTGGTCCTGATACGCAGTATTTT. It specifies CASSGPDTQYF.

This clone was seen only once. The CDR3 spells CASSALTTKIQDNEQFF. The DNA for the CDR3 is TGTGCCAGCAGCGCACTCACCACGAAGATCCAAGACAATGAGCAGTTCTTC. V gene TRBV21-1 combines with J gene TRBJ2-1; TRBD2, the D gene given by the table, was not confirmed from the DNA. TRBV21-1 is annotated as a pseudogene. This CDR3 is built from 17 residues.

A few counts support this clone. The chain employs TRBV5-1 and TRBJ2-2, with D perhaps given as TRBD1 or TRBD2 (7 bases each). This CDR3 spans 15 amino acids. CDR1 SGHRS and CDR2 YFSETQ come from the germline V gene. Trimming left V 0 bases short and J 7 bases short, with 13 bases between. In nucleotides, the CDR3 is TGCGCCAGCAGCTTGGCCCAGGGGGGGGTCGGGGAGCTGTTTTTT. This encodes CASSLAQGGVGELFF.